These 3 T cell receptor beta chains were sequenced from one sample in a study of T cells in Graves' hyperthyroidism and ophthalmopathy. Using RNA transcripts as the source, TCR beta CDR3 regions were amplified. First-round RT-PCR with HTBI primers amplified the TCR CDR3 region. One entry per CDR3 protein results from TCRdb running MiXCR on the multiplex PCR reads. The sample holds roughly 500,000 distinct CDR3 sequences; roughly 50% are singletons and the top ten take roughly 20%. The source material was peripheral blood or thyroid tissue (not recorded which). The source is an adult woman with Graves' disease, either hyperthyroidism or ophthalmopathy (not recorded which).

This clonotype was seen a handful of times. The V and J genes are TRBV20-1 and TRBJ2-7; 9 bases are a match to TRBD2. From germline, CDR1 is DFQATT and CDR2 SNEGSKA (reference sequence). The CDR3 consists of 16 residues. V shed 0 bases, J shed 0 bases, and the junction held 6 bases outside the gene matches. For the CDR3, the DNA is TGCAGTGCTAGAGACCCCCGGCGGGGGGGCTCCTACGAGCAGTACTTC. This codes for CSARDPRRGGSYEQYF.

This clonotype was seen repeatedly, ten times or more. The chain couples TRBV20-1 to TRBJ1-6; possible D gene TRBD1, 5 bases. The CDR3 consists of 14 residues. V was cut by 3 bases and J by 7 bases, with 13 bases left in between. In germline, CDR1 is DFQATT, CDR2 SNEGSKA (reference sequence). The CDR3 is CSASSLTANSPLHF. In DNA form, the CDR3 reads TGCAGTGCTAGTTCATTGACAGCAAATTCACCCCTCCACTTT.

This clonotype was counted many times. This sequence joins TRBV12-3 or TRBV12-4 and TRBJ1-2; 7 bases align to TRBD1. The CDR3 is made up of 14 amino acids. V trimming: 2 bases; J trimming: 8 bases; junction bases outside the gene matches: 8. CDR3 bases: TGTGCCAGCAGTTTACGACAGGGCGTTGAAGGCTACACCTTC. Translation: CASSLRQGVEGYTF.